This TCR beta chain was observed in a study of cytomegalovirus exposure and HLA in healthy donors (dated by TCRdb to about 2017). With respect to the entire study: In an earlier analysis of approximately 640 of the donors, 276 Gb of sequence data and 100 million or so unique TCR beta sequences from roughly 190 million T cells were reported. Around 320 gigabases of sequencing data and approximately 85 million unique TCR sequences were included in an early release covering 550 to 800 HLA-typed donors. Of the roughly 390 genotyped donors, 65% to 90% fell in the genetic ancestry cluster associated with self-reported Caucasian donors. The study aimed to test whether signatures of past pathogen exposure could be identified by cataloging public T cell receptors. The study used immunosequencing to profile the T cell repertoires of 666 subjects and linked those repertoires to cytomegalovirus serostatus. A separate validation cohort of about 110 different subjects was used in addition to the approximately 670-subject first cohort. The study combined high-throughput TCR immunosequencing, statistical association of individual TCRs with disease status, and machine learning to predict cytomegalovirus infection status. A later analysis re-examined previously published TCR beta repertoires from about 670 donors and added high-resolution HLA genotyping to investigate patterns of TCR occurrence. In the later analysis, no new phenotypic data were used to find candidate immune exposures; instead, reliance was placed on TCR beta sequences and their occurrence across donors. An earlier analysis of several hundred of the donors used high-throughput TCR beta sequencing to judge whether each TCR beta V gene segment behaved as functional or pseudogenic. Donor age, sex, ethnicity and CMV serostatus were collected together with the repertoire data. Genome-wide SNP genotypes for about 60% of the roughly 700 donors were used in a later genetic analysis, which treated that subset as a discovery cohort. Every discovery cohort repertoire had been produced on one sequencing platform. HLA typing included class I and class II loci at four-digit resolution. Typing coverage varied by locus: roughly 629-640 donors for A, B, C, DRB1 and DQB1; under 550 for DQA1; nearly 610 for DPA1; roughly 450 for DPB1. Several DR-DQ haplotypes were treated as single units for association and clustering because of strong linkage in the cohort. Across approximately 400 genotyped donors of the cohort, an average of roughly 250,000 unique TCR beta nucleotide sequences per donor were sequenced, and roughly a sixth of those sequences were non-productive. What the study reported, not specific to this receptor: In a later analysis, HLA-associated TCR beta chains were found to be more clonally expanded and to have lower generation probabilities than equally common non-associated chains. CMV serostatus was the only immune exposure information available for the cohort. The classifier was reported to diagnose cytomegalovirus status with high specificity and sensitivity in both the original and validation cohorts. Presence/absence analyses assumed roughly uniform sequencing depth across donors, an assumption that may not hold. In an earlier analysis of fewer than 750 of the donors, most TCR beta V segments were observed in productive rearrangements about 90% or about 30% of the time, broadly matching IMGT annotations. Linkage disequilibrium might explain the correlated functional status among segregating V segments, but an unknown experimental factor could not be ruled out. HLA typing was unavailable for some donors at each locus, so association tests used only the typed subset. A later analysis reported that several top co-occurrence clusters appeared linked to parvovirus B19, influenza, CMV and Epstein-Barr virus. A cluster of highly shared sequence variants was judged likely to be a technical artifact of the sequencing pipeline. This cohort had only TCR beta chains sequenced, and the lack of alpha or paired-chain data limited which features could be detected. In vitro tests confirmed that a few of the cytomegalovirus-associated TCR beta chains recognize cytomegalovirus antigens. A further reported finding was that TCR beta sequences accurately predicted the HLA-A and HLA-B alleles for most subjects in the first cohort. Most CMV-associated TCR beta chains appeared to be HLA-restricted in a later analysis, and the HLA associations seemed to be driven largely by CMV exposure. In a later analysis, the rate of TCR association differed among HLA loci, with DRB1 alleles having the most associated TCRs and HLA-C alleles having the fewest. Specific HLA alleles were associated with over 15,000 TCR beta sequences at a false discovery rate of 0.05 in a later analysis. V-gene and J-gene trimming of TCR beta chains was associated with a missense DCLRE1C variant in a later genetic analysis, and the association was replicated in an independent cohort. Most TCR sequences were observed very rarely across donors, whereas some public TCRs were present in many individuals. When HLA alleles, especially DR and DQ, strongly co-occurred, TCR associations were difficult to assign to individual alleles. About 17 rarely observed V segments, including chromosome 9 orphons, were excluded from the earlier analysis of 550 to 700 of the donors because counts were too low. A total of 150 to 200 TCR beta chains were listed by the study as associated with cytomegalovirus. It was suggested by the authors that the approach could potentially be generalized to other disease states and immunological phenotypes. Compared with the approximately 710-donor mean, donors in an Asian-associated ancestry cluster had fewer N-insertions in productive TCRs, according to a later genetic analysis. Some IMGT-functional V segments, including TRBV6-2 and TRBV6-3, could not be distinguished by the 87-base-pair reads and were therefore excluded.

Library construction relied on the immunoSEQ multiplex PCR assay. For the multiplex PCR, a mixture combining 60 forward primers for TCR Vbeta segments and 13 reverse primers for TCR Jbeta segments was used. Amplification of the CDR3 region of rearranged TCR beta genes was performed with a multiplex PCR assay on genomic DNA. The Illumina HiSeq System was used to sequence the amplified TCR beta libraries as 87-base-pair reads. The authors processed their data as follows. A later analysis counted about 80 million unique TCR beta chains across the 650 to 800 repertoires, and 9 million to 14 million of these chains were shared by at least two donors. To remove PCR and sequencing errors, raw reads were error-corrected and collapsed into unique sequences using a nearest-neighbor algorithm that merged closely related sequences. Alignment of CDR3 sequences to IMGT reference sequences was used to assign V, D and J gene segments. For a sequence to be retained, a match of at least six nucleotides to both a V gene segment and a J gene segment was required. A rearrangement counted as productive if the CDR3 had no stop codons and remained in frame with V and J, and every other rearrangement counted as non-productive. Following IMGT convention, CDR3 was defined as the stretch from the second conserved V-encoded cysteine up to the conserved J-encoded phenylalanine. The earlier analysis of about 640 of the donors excluded any sequence lacking an unambiguous match to a single V gene segment. An earlier analysis of about 600 of the donors called V segments functional above 56.7% productive rearrangements and segregating when the between-donor standard deviation exceeded 5%. To diagnose cytomegalovirus status from the catalog of TCR beta chain sequences, a statistical classification framework was built. V and J gene assignment, in a later analysis, came from comparing TCR nucleotide sequences with IMGT/GENE-DB human TR gene sequences. A later analysis assigned CDR3 sequences and most-parsimonious VDJ recombination scenarios with the TCRdist pipeline. In a later analysis, each TCR beta chain was defined by its CDR3 amino acid sequence together with its V-gene family, and reads lacking a unique V-gene family were excluded. In a later analysis, several hundred highly shared, low-generation-probability nucleotide sequences were removed to address suspected cross-contamination and a sequencing artifact. In a later analysis, a clonal expansion index was calculated for each public chain from normalized within-repertoire ranks of inferred template counts. In a later analysis, generation probabilities were computed with a VDJ recombination model fitted to out-of-frame rearrangements, and the resulting probabilities were checked against IGoR. In a later analysis, TCR-TCR, TCR-HLA and TCR-CMV co-occurrence was scored with hypergeometric tests, and a repertoire-size bias correction was applied to TCR pairs. To estimate false discovery rates, a later analysis permuted the HLA or CMV assignments 20 times. A later analysis grouped co-occurring TCRs with DBSCAN, adding TCRdist sequence similarity when clustering within HLA-allele-positive subsets. Repertoires with fewer than 30,000 or more than 120,000 public chains, plus five repertoires with anomalous nucleotide sharing, were excluded from co-occurrence clustering. The immuneACCESS repertoire file appears here via TCRdb, limited to in-frame rearrangements. These files lack a portion of the clones; in checked studies, under half of the deficit traces to unresolved V genes, and the cause of the others is not known. V and J calls plus clone size are reproduced from that table; the DNA served to infer D and trimming. For this sample the table gives about 180,000 clones, of which just over 75% were detected only once. Together, the top ten hold less than 1.5% of the sample.

The CDR3 covers 18 residues, taking in both the cysteine and the phenylalanine. Only CDR3 DNA remains: 54 bases, in frame from the first base. For this chain, trimming is 4 bases at the V end and 4 bases at the J end, and the number of junction bases without a gene match is 10. CDR1 and CDR2 (MNHEY, SMNVEV) derive from the germline V gene (reference sequence). The cohort consisted of some 670 healthy bone marrow donors. All cohort members were sampled while nominally healthy, although unrecorded immune exposures were likely present. The donor tested CMV seronegative and was one of the 352 seronegative cohort members. A peripheral blood sample was collected from each donor, and TCR beta sequencing was performed on peripheral blood mononuclear cells. The Qiagen DNeasy Blood Extraction Kit was used to extract genomic DNA from the blood cell samples. This clone has just one count. The specificity of this receptor is unknown. Base quality data are lacking; no much larger clone is found one base away.

The TCR sequence derives from a man aged 18-30 years in good health and CMV-seronegative. The sequenced material came from PBMCs. The V and J segments used are TRBV27 and TRBJ2-6, and 10 bases in between align with TRBD1. The CDR3 here reads CASSYTGTGAPGANVLTF. The bases are TGTGCCAGCAGTTACACCGGGACAGGGGCGCCCGGGGCCAACGTCCTGACTTTC.